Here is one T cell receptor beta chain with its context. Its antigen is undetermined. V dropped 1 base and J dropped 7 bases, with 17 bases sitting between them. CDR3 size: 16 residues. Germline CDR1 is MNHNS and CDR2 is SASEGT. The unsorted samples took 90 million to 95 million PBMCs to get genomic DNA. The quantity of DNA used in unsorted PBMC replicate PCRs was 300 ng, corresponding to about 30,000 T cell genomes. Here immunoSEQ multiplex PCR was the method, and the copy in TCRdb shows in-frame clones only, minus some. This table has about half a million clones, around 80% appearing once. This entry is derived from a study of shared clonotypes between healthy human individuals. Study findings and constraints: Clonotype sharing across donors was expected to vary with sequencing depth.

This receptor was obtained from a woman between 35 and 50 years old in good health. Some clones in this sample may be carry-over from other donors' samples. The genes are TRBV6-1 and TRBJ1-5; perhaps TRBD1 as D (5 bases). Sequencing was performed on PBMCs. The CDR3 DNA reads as TGTGCCAGCAGTGAAGAGGGGACGCTTTTGAGCCAGCCCCAGCATTTT. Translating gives CASSEEGTLLSQPQHF.